Following are 18 T cell receptor beta chains from one sample sequenced in a study of OX40 agonist ivuxolimab in advanced cancers. Assay: immunoSEQ multiplex PCR; the TCRdb copy retains only in-frame clones and omits some. The sample consists of 65,000 to 80,000 clones, roughly four fifths of them appearing once. This sample comprised CD4+ or CD8+ T cells sorted from blood, obtained in a trial of the OX40 agonist ivuxolimab. The origin of the receptors is an adult with an advanced solid tumor such as melanoma, head and neck, liver or kidney cancer.

In its sample, this clone was seen a few times. The rearrangement links TRBV30 to TRBJ2-7, with D maybe TRBD1 (5 bases). There are 13 residues in the CDR3. Trimming pared 1 base from V and 2 bases from J, leaving 9 bases between. Germline values: CDR1 GTSNPN, CDR2 SVGIG (reference sequence). DNA of the CDR3: TGTGCCTGGAGTGCGGACATCCCCTACGAGCAGTACTTC. Translated: CAWSADIPYEQYF. The full variable domain, in which reference TRBV30 and TRBJ2-7 provide the parts outside the CDR3, is SQTIHQWPATLVQPVGSPLSLECTVEGTSNPNLYWYRQAAGRGLQLLFYSVGIGQISSEVPQNLSASRPQDRQFILSSKKLLLSDSGFYLCAWSADIPYEQYFGPGTRLTVT.

V and J are TRBV9 and TRBJ2-3; 9 bases match TRBD2. Per germline, CDR1 SGDLS and CDR2 YYNGEE. After removal of 0 bases from V and 2 bases from J, the junction contained 7 bases not matched to a gene. The CDR3 is 17 residues long. This chain's CDR3 is CASSVAGGLAFTDTQYF. In DNA form, the CDR3 reads TGTGCCAGCAGCGTAGCTGGGGGACTAGCCTTCACAGATACGCAGTATTTT.

The rearrangement links TRBV6-1 to TRBJ2-7; TRBD2 matches 14 bases. Germline CDR1 MNHNS, CDR2 SASEGT. The V gene end was trimmed by 1 base and the J gene end by 7 bases; junction bases not matched to a gene: 3. The CDR3 runs to 15 residues. The CDR3 loop reads CASSEGTSGRREQYF. CDR3 in DNA: TGTGCCAGCAGTGAAGGGACTAGCGGGAGGCGGGAGCAGTACTTC.

The chain is built from TRBV9 and TRBJ2-2; D unresolved. The germline CDR1 and CDR2 sequences are SGDLS and YYNGEE. Trimming took off 0 bases at V and 4 bases at J, with 4 bases between the two ends. The CDR3 contains 13 residues. The CDR3 nucleotides read TGTGCCAGCAGCGTAGGGGCCACCGGGGAGCTGTTTTTT. This sequence encodes CASSVGATGELFF.

This chain uses TRBV7-8 with TRBJ2-4, with D hard to call. V was pared by 2 bases and J by 8 bases, with 4 bases between. Germline lookup yields CDR1 SGHVS and CDR2 FQNEAQ. This CDR3 comprises 11 residues. The CDR3 region has the DNA TGTGCCAGCAGCTTAAGGGACATTCAGTACTTC. Translated, it gives CASSLRDIQYF.

J is TRBJ2-3 and V is TRBV29-1, with D possibly being TRBD1 (5 bases). Germline V CDR1 and CDR2: SQVTM, ANQGSEA. The CDR3 length is 14 residues. Trimming left V 3 bases short and J 7 bases short, with 17 bases between. CDR3: CSVDVQDDGNTQYF. CDR3 nucleotide sequence: TGCAGCGTTGACGTACAGGACGATGGTAATACGCAGTATTTT.

This chain connects TRBV7-6 to TRBJ2-1; D is perhaps TRBD2 (5 bases). The ends were cut back, 0 bases at V and 7 bases at J, with 13 bases in the middle. This CDR3 has 15 amino acids. Germline V lookup: CDR1 SGHVS, CDR2 FNYEAQ. The DNA of the CDR3 is TGTGCCAGCAGCTTAGCCGCCGGCCGAGGGAATGAGCAGTTCTTC. Translating it yields CASSLAAGRGNEQFF.

The chain joins TRBV5-1 to TRBJ2-1, with 12 bases identical to TRBD2. Germline CDR1 is SGHRS and CDR2 is YFSETQ. This CDR3 spans 15 amino acids. Losses at the gene ends were 4 bases for V and 10 bases for J; bases not matched to a gene: 9. CDR3 in DNA: TGCGCCAGCAGCCCGGGACTAGCGGGCCAAGAGGAGCAGTTCTTC. It translates to CASSPGLAGQEEQFF. The full variable domain, completed using reference TRBV5-1 and TRBJ2-1, is KAGVTQTPRYLIKTRGQQVTLSCSPISGHRSVSWYQQTPGQGLQFLFEYFSETQRNKGNFPGRFSGRQFSNSRSEMNVSTLELGDSALYLCASSPGLAGQEEQFFGPGTRLTVL.

The gene calls are TRBV25-1 and TRBJ2-2; weak D call: TRBD2 (6 bases). CDR1 is MGHDK and CDR2 is SYGVNS in the germline V gene. The CDR3 is 16 amino acids. Trimming took 6 bases from V and 0 from J, leaving 14 bases between them. The CDR3 is CASRPGTFANTGELFF. CDR3 DNA sequence: TGTGCCAGCAGGCCTGGGACTTTCGCGAACACCGGGGAGCTGTTTTTT.

The rearrangement links TRBV2 to TRBJ2-7; D remains ambiguous. The CDR3 consists of 12 residues. Germline-derived CDR1 and CDR2 are SNHLY and FYNNEI. V shed 0 bases and J shed 2 bases, with 2 bases lying between them. The CDR3 DNA reads TGTGCCAGCAGTGAAGCGCCCTACGAGCAGTACTTC. Translation: CASSEAPYEQYF.

The rearrangement links TRBV27 to TRBJ2-2; D call uncertain. The germline gives CDR1 MNHEY, CDR2 SMNVEV (reference sequence). Deletions cut 7 bases from V and 3 bases from J, with 12 bases between. The CDR3 spans 14 residues. CDR3 region: CASTFHRDTGELFF. The CDR3 DNA reads as TGTGCCAGCACCTTCCACAGAGACACCGGGGAGCTGTTTTTT.

This CDR3 is CASSLYAGSGNTIYF. The CDR3 coding sequence is TGTGCCAGCAGCTTATATGCGGGCTCTGGAAACACCATATATTTT. This chain links TRBV7-2 with TRBJ1-3; D is unclear. Germline V gene data show CDR1 as SGHTA and CDR2 as FQGNSA. The CDR3 totals 15 residues. Deletions cut 2 bases from V and 0 bases from J, with 8 bases between.

V is TRBV6-5 and J is TRBJ1-2; 11 bases match TRBD1. The CDR3 sequence is 15 residues long. Germline V CDR1 and CDR2: MNHEY, SVGAGI. The V and J ends lost 6 bases and 7 bases, in that order; junction bases with no gene match: 10. The CDR3 is CASSIRDRGLGGYTF. The DNA of the CDR3 is TGTGCCAGCAGCATCCGGGACAGGGGGTTGGGTGGCTACACCTTC.

V gene TRBV7-6 combines with J gene TRBJ1-1; 8 positions match TRBD1. Trimming cost V 3 bases and J 3 bases; bases outside gene matches: 6. The CDR3 spans 15 residues. CDR1 and CDR2 from the germline V gene are SGHVS and FNYEAQ. CDR3 residues: CASSFSQQGDTEAFF. The DNA for the CDR3 is TGTGCCAGCAGCTTTAGTCAACAGGGGGACACTGAAGCTTTCTTT. The full variable domain, rest sourced from reference TRBV7-6 and TRBJ1-1, is GAGVSQSPRYKVTKRGQDVALRCDPISGHVSLYWYRQALGQGPEFLTYFNYEAQQDKSGLPNDRFSAERPEGSISTLTIQRTEQRDSAMYRCASSFSQQGDTEAFFGQGTRLTVV.

The V and J genes are TRBV7-2 and TRBJ1-1; no reliable D call. This CDR3 has 13 amino acids. Looked up from germline, CDR1 is SGHTA and CDR2 is FQGNSA. The V end was cut by 3 bases, the J end by 1 base, with 6 bases between. CDR3 sequence reads: CASSFAPNTEAFF. The CDR3 DNA is TGTGCCAGCAGCTTTGCCCCGAACACTGAAGCTTTCTTT.

The chain employs TRBV30 and TRBJ2-7; the match to TRBD1 covers 9 bases. J gave up 4 bases and V 1 base, and 14 bases lay outside the gene matches. There are 17 residues in the CDR3. Germline CDR1 GTSNPN, CDR2 SVGIG (reference sequence). The CDR3 nucleotides read TGTGCCTGGAGTGACTTAAAAGGACAGGGGATTGGGTACGAGCAGTACTTC. Encoded protein: CAWSDLKGQGIGYEQYF.

The chain carries TRBV5-4 and TRBJ2-1; 14 bases are shared with TRBD2. The CDR3 is made up of 15 amino acids. Germline V CDR1 and CDR2: SGHNT, YYREEE (reference sequence). Trimming took 6 bases from V and 7 from J; bases not matched to a gene: 6. The CDR3 sequence is CASNPGLAGVNEQFF. CDR3 in DNA: TGTGCCAGCAACCCGGGACTAGCGGGAGTTAATGAGCAGTTCTTC.

V and J are TRBV5-5 and TRBJ2-7; possible D gene TRBD1, 5 bases. The germline CDR1 and CDR2 sequences are SGHKS and YYEKEE (reference sequence). The CDR3 consists of 15 residues. Trimming removed 2 bases at V and 3 bases at J, with 15 bases between. The CDR3 region has the DNA TGTGCCAGCAGCTTAGGAGACAGTGTTTTCTACGAGCAGTACTTC. As protein: CASSLGDSVFYEQYF.